Sequencing of this T cell receptor beta chain was carried out in a study of T cell changes during pregnancy in multiple sclerosis. This CDR3 region has 13 residues. Germline V gene sequence: CDR1 LGHNA, CDR2 YNFKEQ. Trimming cost V 4 bases and J 7 bases, with 10 bases left between them. TCRdb keeps only in-frame clones here, not all; method: immunoSEQ multiplex PCR. Altogether about 70,000 clones are present, 75% to 95% being singletons, with the ten largest covering roughly 2.1%. The sample consisted of peripheral blood, taken in the first trimester of pregnancy. This TCR came from a female donor with multiple sclerosis, enrolled in a pregnancy study. V is TRBV4-2 and J is TRBJ1-4; D remains unclear. The chain's CDR3 is CASSPPGVEKLFF. Here the CDR3 DNA reads TGTGCCAGCAGCCCTCCCGGGGTTGAAAAACTGTTTTTT.